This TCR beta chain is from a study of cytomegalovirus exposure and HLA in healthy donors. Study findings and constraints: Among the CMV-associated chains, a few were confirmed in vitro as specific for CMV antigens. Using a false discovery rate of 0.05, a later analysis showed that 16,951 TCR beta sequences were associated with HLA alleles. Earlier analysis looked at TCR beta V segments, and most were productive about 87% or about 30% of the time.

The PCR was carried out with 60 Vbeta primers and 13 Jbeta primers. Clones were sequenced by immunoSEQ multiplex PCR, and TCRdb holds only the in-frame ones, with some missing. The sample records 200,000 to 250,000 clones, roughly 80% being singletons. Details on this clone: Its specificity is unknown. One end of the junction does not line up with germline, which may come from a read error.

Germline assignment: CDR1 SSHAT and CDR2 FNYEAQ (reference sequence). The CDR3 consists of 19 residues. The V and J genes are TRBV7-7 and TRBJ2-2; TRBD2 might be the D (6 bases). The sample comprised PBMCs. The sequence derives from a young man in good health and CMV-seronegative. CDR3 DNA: TGTGCTAGCAGCTTAGCTCCGGCGGGGTGGGCTAGTTCCGCCGGGGAGCTGTTTTTT. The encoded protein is CASSLAPAGWASSAGELFF.